This is a list of T cell receptor beta chains from one sample in a study of blood T cell repertoires in COVID-19. Method: immunoSEQ multiplex PCR; TCRdb's copy keeps in-frame clones and lacks some. This table has about 490,000 clones, 70% to 90% appearing once. The specimen sequenced was peripheral blood. The receptors were sampled from a human donor in a cohort sampled during active COVID-19. The CDR3 runs from the conserved cysteine through the conserved F or W. D genes are given only for firm matches. Rows may omit the clone size; those that give it use once, few, many or a size class.

J gene: TRBJ1-5
clone size: NA
D gene: NA
V gene: TRBV19
CDR3 DNA: TGTGCCAGTAGTTGGACCAATTCCGGGGAGCCCCAGCATTTT
CDR3 protein: CASSWTNSGEPQHF

J gene: TRBJ1-1
clone size: NA
D gene: NA
V gene: TRBV5-5
CDR3 DNA: TGTGCCAGCAGCGGACGGACAGATGAAGCTTTCTTT
CDR3 protein: CASSGRTDEAFF

J gene: TRBJ2-1
clone size: NA
D gene: TRBD2
V gene: TRBV30
CDR3 DNA: TGTGCCTGGAGTGTATTCGCGGGAGAGGGCGGCAATGAGCAGTTCTTC
CDR3 protein: CAWSVFAGEGGNEQFF

J gene: TRBJ1-1
clone size: NA
D gene: NA
V gene: TRBV10-3
CDR3 DNA: TGTGCCATCAGTGCCTCCGGAGGTTTTTTTAGCGGCGATACTGAAGCTTTCTTT
CDR3 protein: CAISASGGFFSGDTEAFF

J gene: TRBJ1-2
clone size: NA
D gene: TRBD1
V gene: TRBV28
CDR3 DNA: TGTGCCAGCAGTCCTAGGGGGCGCCCCAACTATGGCTACACCTTC
CDR3 protein: CASSPRGRPNYGYTF

J gene: TRBJ1-5
clone size: NA
D gene: NA
V gene: TRBV3-1/TRBV3-2
CDR3 DNA: TGTGCCAGCAGCCAAGGACCCCAGGGGCAGCCCCAGCATTTT
CDR3 protein: CASSQGPQGQPQHF

J gene: TRBJ1-2
clone size: NA
D gene: NA
V gene: TRBV7-3
CDR3 DNA: TGTGCCAGCAGCCCTAGTAGGTCGGATGGCTACACCTTC
CDR3 protein: CASSPSRSDGYTF

J gene: TRBJ1-6
clone size: NA
D gene: NA
V gene: TRBV10-3
CDR3 DNA: TGTGCCATCGGGAAGGGGGATGGACAAAGCAATTCACCCCTCCACTTT
CDR3 protein: CAIGKGDGQSNSPLHF

J gene: TRBJ1-4
clone size: NA
D gene: TRBD1
V gene: TRBV19
CDR3 DNA: TGTGCCACAACCGGGACAGGGGGCTTTCCCCATGAAAAACTGTTTTTT
CDR3 protein: CATTGTGGFPHEKLFF

J gene: TRBJ1-1
clone size: NA
D gene: NA
V gene: TRBV12-5
CDR3 DNA: TGTGCTAGTGGACTGTGGGAGGGCACTGAAGCTTTCTTT
CDR3 protein: CASGLWEGTEAFF

J gene: TRBJ1-1
clone size: NA
D gene: TRBD1
V gene: TRBV29-1
CDR3 DNA: TGCAGCGTTGAAGTGGGCAGGGGGTACACTGAAGCTTTCTTT
CDR3 protein: CSVEVGRGYTEAFF

J gene: TRBJ1-2
clone size: NA
D gene: TRBD1
V gene: TRBV19
CDR3 DNA: TGTGCCAGTAGACCCCAAGCGACAGGGACGGCAGGAGTCTACACCTTC
CDR3 protein: CASRPQATGTAGVYTF

J gene: TRBJ2-3
clone size: NA
D gene: TRBD2
V gene: TRBV5-1
CDR3 DNA: TGCGCCAGCAGTCCCAATAGCGGGAGGTATGGAGATACGCAGTATTTT
CDR3 protein: CASSPNSGRYGDTQYF

J gene: TRBJ2-7
clone size: NA
D gene: TRBD1
V gene: TRBV27
CDR3 DNA: TGTGCCGTTTATAAACCGGGACAGGGAGTGTGGGAGCAGTACTTC
CDR3 protein: CAVYKPGQGVWEQYF

J gene: TRBJ2-5
clone size: NA
D gene: TRBD2
V gene: TRBV27
CDR3 DNA: TGTGCCAGCAGTTTATCCCGGACTAGGTTTTCGGAGACCCAGTACTTC
CDR3 protein: CASSLSRTRFSETQYF

J gene: TRBJ1-2
clone size: NA
D gene: TRBD1
V gene: TRBV19
CDR3 DNA: TGTGCCAGTAGTATCGGGACAGGGGAGTCAAGGGATGGCTACACCTTC
CDR3 protein: CASSIGTGESRDGYTF

J gene: TRBJ1-2
clone size: NA
D gene: TRBD1
V gene: TRBV7-2
CDR3 DNA: TGTGCCAGCAGCTTATCCGCGACAGGGGGCGGGATTGGCTACACCTTC
CDR3 protein: CASSLSATGGGIGYTF

J gene: TRBJ2-2
clone size: NA
D gene: TRBD1
V gene: TRBV18
CDR3 DNA: TGTGCCAGCTCCCTCGGACAGGGGGACACCGGGGAGCTGTTTTTT
CDR3 protein: CASSLGQGDTGELFF

J gene: TRBJ1-3
clone size: once
D gene: NA
V gene: TRBV28
CDR3 DNA: TGTGCCAGCAGTCCAGGAGGTTCTGGAAACACCATATATTTT
CDR3 protein: CASSPGGSGNTIYF

J gene: TRBJ1-1
clone size: NA
D gene: NA
V gene: TRBV6-5
CDR3 DNA: TGTGCCAGCCTGAAATGGGGGGGAGAAGCTTTCTTT
CDR3 protein: CASLKWGGEAFF

J gene: TRBJ1-1
clone size: NA
D gene: NA
V gene: TRBV7-3
CDR3 DNA: TGTGCCAGCAGCTCACTCGGAGGGAACACTGAAGCTTTCTTT
CDR3 protein: CASSSLGGNTEAFF

J gene: TRBJ1-2
clone size: NA
D gene: NA
V gene: TRBV6-1
CDR3 DNA: TGTGCCAGCAGTGAGGGCCCGGGCTACACCTTC
CDR3 protein: CASSEGPGYTF

J gene: TRBJ2-1
clone size: NA
D gene: TRBD2
V gene: TRBV7-2
CDR3 DNA: TGTGCCAGCAGCTTTGCCCCGGGCGGGAGCTCCTACAATGAGCAGTTCTTC
CDR3 protein: CASSFAPGGSSYNEQFF

J gene: TRBJ1-2
clone size: NA
D gene: NA
V gene: TRBV5-1
CDR3 DNA: TGCGCCAGCAGCCCCTATGAAGCTAACTATGGCTACACCTTC
CDR3 protein: CASSPYEANYGYTF

J gene: TRBJ2-4
clone size: NA
D gene: NA
V gene: TRBV14
CDR3 DNA: TGTGCCAGCAGCCAAGTCTCGTCAGACATTCAGTACTTC
CDR3 protein: CASSQVSSDIQYF

J gene: TRBJ2-2
clone size: NA
D gene: TRBD1
V gene: TRBV5-1
CDR3 DNA: TGCGCCAGCAGCTCAACAGGGGGCTCGAACACCGGGGAGCTGTTTTTT
CDR3 protein: CASSSTGGSNTGELFF

J gene: TRBJ2-4
clone size: NA
D gene: TRBD1
V gene: TRBV27
CDR3 DNA: TGTGCCAGCCGCCAGACAGGGTACAAAAACATTCAGTACTTC
CDR3 protein: CASRQTGYKNIQYF

J gene: TRBJ2-3
clone size: once
D gene: NA
V gene: TRBV24-1
CDR3 DNA: TGTGCCACCAGAGGCGGTAGCACAGATACGCAGTATTTT
CDR3 protein: CATRGGSTDTQYF

J gene: TRBJ2-7
clone size: once
D gene: TRBD2
V gene: TRBV6-2/TRBV6-3
CDR3 DNA: TGTGCCAGCAGCCCCTTACTACTAGCGGGAGGAGAAAAATACGAGCAGTACTTC
CDR3 protein: CASSPLLLAGGEKYEQYF

J gene: TRBJ2-5
clone size: NA
D gene: NA
V gene: TRBV19
CDR3 DNA: TGTGCCAGTAGTATAATGGCAGGGGCCCAAGAGACCCAGTACTTC
CDR3 protein: CASSIMAGAQETQYF

J gene: TRBJ1-2
clone size: NA
D gene: TRBD1
V gene: TRBV28
CDR3 DNA: TGTGCCAGCAGTTCCCCTTCGGCCGGGACAGGGAAGGACTACACCTTC
CDR3 protein: CASSSPSAGTGKDYTF

J gene: TRBJ2-7
clone size: NA
D gene: TRBD1
V gene: TRBV28
CDR3 DNA: TGTGCCAGCAATTCATTTGGACAGGGGATGAGGCACGAGCAGTACTTC
CDR3 protein: CASNSFGQGMRHEQYF

J gene: TRBJ1-3
clone size: NA
D gene: NA
V gene: TRBV5-1
CDR3 DNA: TGCGCCAGCAGCTTGGCCGCGGGGGCTACTGGAAACACCATATATTTT
CDR3 protein: CASSLAAGATGNTIYF

J gene: TRBJ2-3
clone size: NA
D gene: TRBD2
V gene: TRBV5-1
CDR3 DNA: TGCGCCAGCAGCTTGGAGGCGGGAGTGACAGATACGCAGTATTTT
CDR3 protein: CASSLEAGVTDTQYF

J gene: TRBJ2-1
clone size: few
D gene: TRBD2
V gene: TRBV12-3/TRBV12-4
CDR3 DNA: TGTGCCAGCAGTTCTGGCCTAAGCGGGAAGCAGTTCTTC
CDR3 protein: CASSSGLSGKQFF

J gene: TRBJ2-7
clone size: NA
D gene: NA
V gene: TRBV7-3
CDR3 DNA: TGTGCCAGCAGTCCTTTGGGCCGACCCTCCGCCGAGCAGTACTTC
CDR3 protein: CASSPLGRPSAEQYF

J gene: TRBJ1-6
clone size: few
D gene: TRBD1
V gene: TRBV11-2
CDR3 DNA: TGTGCCAGCACAAAGGACAGGGAGTTATCACCCCTCCACTTT
CDR3 protein: CASTKDRELSPLHF

J gene: TRBJ2-7
clone size: few
D gene: NA
V gene: TRBV5-6
CDR3 DNA: TGTGCCAGCAGCTTAGAGGGATGGGAGGAGCAGTACTTC
CDR3 protein: CASSLEGWEEQYF

J gene: TRBJ2-7
clone size: NA
D gene: TRBD2
V gene: TRBV5-6
CDR3 DNA: TGTGCCAGCAGCTATCCCGGACTAGCGGACTCCTACGAGCAGTACTTC
CDR3 protein: CASSYPGLADSYEQYF

J gene: TRBJ2-1
clone size: NA
D gene: TRBD2
V gene: TRBV15
CDR3 DNA: TGTGCCACCAGCAGAGCACTAGCGGGTGGGTCCGGCCCCAATGAGCAGTTCTTC
CDR3 protein: CATSRALAGGSGPNEQFF

J gene: TRBJ1-1
clone size: NA
D gene: NA
V gene: TRBV7-2
CDR3 DNA: TGTGCCAGCAGCTTGGGCGTAGGTACTGAAGCTTTCTTT
CDR3 protein: CASSLGVGTEAFF

J gene: TRBJ1-6
clone size: NA
D gene: TRBD1
V gene: TRBV4-1
CDR3 DNA: TGCGCCAGCAGCCAAGGGCCGCGACAGGGGTATAATTCACCCCTCCACTTT
CDR3 protein: CASSQGPRQGYNSPLHF

J gene: TRBJ1-2
clone size: NA
D gene: NA
V gene: TRBV7-9
CDR3 DNA: TGTGCCAGCAGCTTAGATTTGACACCGGCTGGCTACACCTTC
CDR3 protein: CASSLDLTPAGYTF

J gene: TRBJ2-3
clone size: NA
D gene: NA
V gene: TRBV6-5
CDR3 DNA: TGTGCCAGCAGTCAGGGACTGAGCACAGATACGCAGTATTTT
CDR3 protein: CASSQGLSTDTQYF

J gene: TRBJ1-2
clone size: NA
D gene: NA
V gene: TRBV20-1
CDR3 DNA: TGCAGTGCTCCAAGACAGGACGGCTACACCTTC
CDR3 protein: CSAPRQDGYTF

J gene: TRBJ2-1
clone size: NA
D gene: TRBD2
V gene: TRBV2
CDR3 DNA: TGTGCCAGCAGTTCAGGACTAGCGGGGGACAATGAGCAGTTCTTC
CDR3 protein: CASSSGLAGDNEQFF

J gene: TRBJ2-3
clone size: NA
D gene: TRBD2
V gene: TRBV27
CDR3 DNA: TGTGCCAGCAGTTTATCAGGGGAGGGACTAGGCGGGAGGGCCGAAGATACGCAGTATTTT
CDR3 protein: CASSLSGEGLGGRAEDTQYF

J gene: TRBJ2-1
clone size: NA
D gene: TRBD2
V gene: TRBV20-1
CDR3 DNA: TGCAGTGCTAGTCCGGGACTAGCGGGAGTCCTATCCTACAATGAGCAGTTCTTC
CDR3 protein: CSASPGLAGVLSYNEQFF

J gene: TRBJ2-2
clone size: NA
D gene: NA
V gene: TRBV11-2
CDR3 DNA: TGTGCCAGCAGCTCCTTGAACACCGGGGAGCTGTTTTTT
CDR3 protein: CASSSLNTGELFF

J gene: TRBJ2-7
clone size: NA
D gene: NA
V gene: TRBV18
CDR3 DNA: TGTGCCAGCCCACCTCTAACAGGTTCCTACGAGCAGTACTTC
CDR3 protein: CASPPLTGSYEQYF

J gene: TRBJ2-2
clone size: NA
D gene: NA
V gene: TRBV6-4
CDR3 DNA: TGTGCCAGCAGGGACAGCGGGAAAGCCGGGGAGCTGTTTTTT
CDR3 protein: CASRDSGKAGELFF

J gene: TRBJ2-1
clone size: NA
D gene: TRBD2
V gene: TRBV7-9
CDR3 DNA: TGTGCCAGCAGTTGGACTAGCGAGATAATGAGTCAGTTCTTC
CDR3 protein: CASSWTSEIMSQFF

J gene: TRBJ2-4
clone size: NA
D gene: NA
V gene: TRBV5-4
CDR3 DNA: TGTGCCAGCAGCACCACACAGGGTAACATTCAGTACTTC
CDR3 protein: CASSTTQGNIQYF

J gene: TRBJ1-2
clone size: NA
D gene: NA
V gene: TRBV28
CDR3 DNA: TGTGCCAGCTTAGTCTACCGGGGGGGCTACACCTTC
CDR3 protein: CASLVYRGGYTF

J gene: TRBJ1-2
clone size: NA
D gene: NA
V gene: TRBV14
CDR3 DNA: TGTGCCAGCAGCCCACGACAGGAACCTGGGGGCTACACCTTC
CDR3 protein: CASSPRQEPGGYTF

J gene: TRBJ1-5
clone size: NA
D gene: NA
V gene: TRBV6-5
CDR3 DNA: TGTGCCAGCAGTTACTCTCGGGAACAGCCCCAGCATTTT
CDR3 protein: CASSYSREQPQHF

J gene: TRBJ2-2
clone size: NA
D gene: TRBD2
V gene: TRBV7-3
CDR3 DNA: TGTGCCAGCAGCCCGGGACTAGCAAGTACCGGGGAGCTGTTTTTT
CDR3 protein: CASSPGLASTGELFF

J gene: TRBJ2-2
clone size: NA
D gene: TRBD1
V gene: TRBV5-5
CDR3 DNA: TGTGCCAGCAGCTTCCTCCAGGGGGTAAATACCGGGGAGCTGTTTTTT
CDR3 protein: CASSFLQGVNTGELFF

J gene: TRBJ1-2
clone size: NA
D gene: TRBD1
V gene: TRBV6-4
CDR3 DNA: TGTGCCAGCACCCCGGACAGGACGAACTATGGCTACACCTTC
CDR3 protein: CASTPDRTNYGYTF